A selection of T cell receptor beta chains follows, all from one sample in a study of shared clonotypes between healthy human individuals. The method was immunoSEQ multiplex PCR; TCRdb's version includes in-frame clones alone and lacks a portion of them. The sample has about 960,000 clones; over 75% are singletons. Sequenced: memory CD4+ T cells sorted from blood. These receptors were collected from a man aged 18-30 years in good health. The CDR3 runs from the conserved cysteine through the conserved F or W. D genes are given only for firm matches. Some rows have no size entry. The others give once, few or many, or a class for an expanded clone.

V: TRBV7-9; size: -; D: -; J: TRBJ2-2; DNA: TGTGCCAGCAGCCCAACTCTGGACGCCGGGGAGCTGTTTTTT; CDR3: CASSPTLDAGELFF
V: TRBV14; size: few; D: -; J: TRBJ1-3; DNA: TGTGCCAGCAGTCCGACAATATCTGGAAACACCATATATTTT; CDR3: CASSPTISGNTIYF
V: TRBV27; size: few; D: -; J: TRBJ1-1; DNA: TGTGCCAGCAGTTTATTGGCGGGGAGTAACACTGAAGCTTTCTTT; CDR3: CASSLLAGSNTEAFF
V: TRBV7-6; size: -; D: -; J: TRBJ1-2; DNA: TGTGCCAGCAGCCTGAATGGGGGGACCAACTATGGCTACACCTTC; CDR3: CASSLNGGTNYGYTF
V: TRBV10-1; size: -; D: TRBD2; J: TRBJ2-3; DNA: TGCGCCAGCAGTGAGGAGGGCGGGAGAGAAGATACGCAGTATTTT; CDR3: CASSEEGGREDTQYF
V: TRBV5-6; size: -; D: TRBD1; J: TRBJ1-2; DNA: TGTGCCAGCAGCTTGAGCGACAGGGGGCTAAATGGCTACACCTTC; CDR3: CASSLSDRGLNGYTF
V: TRBV7-8; size: -; D: -; J: TRBJ1-1; DNA: TGTGCCAGCAGCTTAGTGAGGGAGGACCCTGAAGCTTTCTTT; CDR3: CASSLVREDPEAFF
V: TRBV6-6; size: -; D: -; J: TRBJ1-1; DNA: TGTGCCAGCAGTCGCCCGAGCACTGAAGCTTTCTTT; CDR3: CASSRPSTEAFF
V: TRBV4-3; size: -; D: -; J: TRBJ2-2; DNA: TGCGCCAGCAGCCAAGACAGGATTAGGATGGGGGAGCTGTTTTTT; CDR3: CASSQDRIRMGELFF
V: TRBV5-6; size: -; D: -; J: TRBJ1-2; DNA: TGTGCCAGCAGCTTGAGTCCCAGGGGTAACTATGGCTACACCTTC; CDR3: CASSLSPRGNYGYTF
V: TRBV28; size: few; D: -; J: TRBJ1-3; DNA: TGTGCCAGCACTTCCTCTGGAAACACCATATATTTT; CDR3: CASTSSGNTIYF
V: TRBV7-8; size: -; D: -; J: TRBJ1-1; DNA: TGTGCCAGCAGCTCCACGGGACACTTCAACACTGAAGCTTTCTTT; CDR3: CASSSTGHFNTEAFF
V: TRBV10-3; size: -; D: -; J: TRBJ2-5; DNA: TGTGCCATCAGTAATACACAGGGAACGGGGGAGACCCAGTACTTC; CDR3: CAISNTQGTGETQYF
V: TRBV7-9; size: -; D: -; J: TRBJ2-1; DNA: TGTGCCAGCAGCTTAGACCTTAGCGGTAATGAGCAGTTCTTC; CDR3: CASSLDLSGNEQFF
V: TRBV5-1; size: -; D: -; J: TRBJ1-1; DNA: TGCGCCAGCAGTCTGCAGGGCAACACTGAAGCTTTCTTT; CDR3: CASSLQGNTEAFF
V: TRBV7-7; size: -; D: -; J: TRBJ2-2; DNA: TGTGCTAGCGCCCCAGGGCACACCGGGGAGCTGTTTTTT; CDR3: CASAPGHTGELFF
V: TRBV2; size: -; D: -; J: TRBJ1-1; DNA: TGTGCCAGCAGTTGGACAGTATCTGAAGCTTTCTTT; CDR3: CASSWTVSEAFF
V: TRBV9; size: -; D: TRBD1; J: TRBJ2-7; DNA: TGTGCCAGCAGCGGATCTATAACCGGGACAGAAAACTACGAGCAGTACTTC; CDR3: CASSGSITGTENYEQYF